Listed here are 21 T cell receptor beta chains from one sample, sequenced in a study of T cell responses to AZD1222 COVID-19 vaccine (dated by TCRdb to about 2021). Library construction relied on the immunoSEQ multiplex PCR assay. The table comes from immuneACCESS by way of TCRdb, which keeps in-frame sequences with V and J called. Part of the clones is missing from these tables; in studies checked, under half for an unresolved V gene and the rest for unknown reasons. This sample lists roughly 150,000 clones; roughly nine tenths were detected once. The ten largest make up under 1.5% of the sample. This specimen's time point label, per the study, means: baseline before first vaccination. This specimen consisted of peripheral blood, obtained on day 0 of AZD1222 vaccination. These TCRs come from an adult in good health.

The chain combines TRBV6-5 with TRBJ1-2; D gene ambiguous. Germline V gene lookup returns CDR1 MNHEY and CDR2 SVGAGI. V lost 4 bases and J 4 bases, leaving 13 bases between the germline ends. The CDR3 is made up of 14 amino acids. CDR3 sequence (DNA): TGTGCCAGCAGTTCGGCGGGGATCACCTATGGCTACACCTTC. Its protein product is CASSSAGITYGYTF.

The chain uses TRBV19 and TRBJ1-1, with a possible D match to TRBD1 (5 bases). V lost 10 bases to trimming and J lost 1 base, with 13 bases between them. The CDR3 is 13 amino acids. CDR1 is LNHDA and CDR2 is SQIVND in the germline V gene (reference sequence). The CDR3 sequence: CATIRGGNTEAFF. The DNA of the CDR3 is TGTGCCACCATCCGGGGGGGGAACACTGAAGCTTTCTTT.

V gene TRBV28 combines with J gene TRBJ1-3; 8 bases align to TRBD1. The CDR3 is made up of 15 amino acids. Germline-derived CDR1 and CDR2 are MDHEN and SYDVKM. The V gene end was trimmed by 4 bases and the J gene end by 3 bases; junction bases not matched to a gene: 5. The CDR3 loop is CASSSGGWGGNTIYF. Written as DNA, the CDR3 is TGTGCCAGCAGTTCAGGGGGCTGGGGTGGAAACACCATATATTTT.

V and J are TRBV6-4 and TRBJ2-1; 11 bases agree with TRBD2. The CDR3 has 15 amino acids. The germline V gene has CDR1 MRHNA and CDR2 SNTAGT. V shed 2 bases, J shed 7 bases, and the junction held 4 bases outside the gene matches. CDR3 sequence (DNA): TGTGCCAGCAGTGACAGGCTAGCGGGAGGAAATGAGCAGTTCTTC. Translating gives CASSDRLAGGNEQFF.

This clone came up once. The gene calls are TRBV9 and TRBJ1-2, with D possibly being TRBD1 (5 bases). The CDR3 contains 15 residues. Germline values: CDR1 SGDLS, CDR2 YYNGEE. Trimming pared 4 bases from V and 3 bases from J, leaving 16 bases between. The CDR3 protein is CASSPPVMGDYGYTF. CDR3 nucleotide sequence: TGTGCCAGCAGCCCCCCGGTGATGGGGGACTATGGCTACACCTTC.

The CDR3 nucleotides are TGTGCCAGCAGACTAGGGAGCAATCAGCCCCAGCATTTT. It encodes CASRLGSNQPQHF. The V call is TRBV12-3 or TRBV12-4, the J call TRBJ1-5; D is unclear. V was cut by 6 bases and J by 1 base, with 7 bases left in between. The length of the CDR3 is 13 residues.

J is TRBJ2-7 and V is TRBV19, with D possibly called TRBD1 or TRBD2 (5 bases each). The CDR3 consists of 18 residues. The germline V and J ends were trimmed by 6 bases and 1 base, with 25 bases remaining between them. CDR1 and CDR2 from the germline V gene are LNHDA and SQIVND (reference sequence). DNA for the CDR3: TGTGCCAGTAGCTTATCCCCCCAGGTGCAGGGAGCTTCCTACGAGCAGTACTTC. It yields the protein CASSLSPQVQGASYEQYF. Variable domain in full (rest from reference TRBV19 and TRBJ2-7): DGGITQSPKYLFRKEGQNVTLSCEQNLNHDAMYWYRQDPGQGLRLIYYSQIVNDFQKGDIAEGYSVSREKKESFPLTVTSAQKNPTAFYLCASSLSPQVQGASYEQYFGPGTRLTVT.

The chain couples TRBV13 to TRBJ2-7; 7 nucleotides align to TRBD1. The CDR3 has 15 amino acids. Trimming took 0 bases from V and 1 from J; bases not matched to a gene: 3. The germline V gene encodes CDR1 PRHDT and CDR2 FYEKMQ (reference sequence). The DNA for the CDR3 is TGTGCCAGCAGCTTAGGTTCACAGGGGTCCTACGAGCAGTACTTC. Translated, it gives CASSLGSQGSYEQYF.

V gene TRBV18 combines with J gene TRBJ1-1, with 7 bases lining up with TRBD1. The CDR3 length is 15 residues. Germline CDR1 KGHSH, CDR2 LQKENI. Trimming cost V 6 bases and J 5 bases; bases outside gene matches: 12. In DNA form, the CDR3 reads TGTGCCAGCTCGACAACAGGGGATTATTCGACTGAAGCTTTCTTT. Translating gives CASSTTGDYSTEAFF.

The table lists this clone with a count of one. The J gene is TRBJ2-5, the V gene TRBV19, with 9 bases that match TRBD1. After removal of 4 bases from V and 2 bases from J, the junction contained 5 bases not matched to a gene. The CDR3 sequence is 15 residues long. Per the germline V gene, CDR1 is LNHDA and CDR2 is SQIVND (reference sequence). CDR3 nucleotides: TGTGCCAGTAGTACCCGACAGGGGGTACAAGAGACCCAGTACTTC. It yields the protein CASSTRQGVQETQYF. The full variable domain, completed using reference TRBV19 and TRBJ2-5, is DGGITQSPKYLFRKEGQNVTLSCEQNLNHDAMYWYRQDPGQGLRLIYYSQIVNDFQKGDIAEGYSVSREKKESFPLTVTSAQKNPTAFYLCASSTRQGVQETQYFGPGTRLLVL.

The rearrangement links TRBV19 to TRBJ1-6; weak D call: TRBD1 (5 bases). CDR3 length: 22 residues. From germline, CDR1 is LNHDA and CDR2 SQIVND (reference sequence). V was shortened by 0 bases and J by 0 bases, with 24 bases between the two germline ends. As DNA, the CDR3 is TGTGCCAGTAGTATAGATCGGCCGGGCGCGGGGGGGGAAAGCTCCTATAATTCACCCCTCCACTTT. Protein: CASSIDRPGAGGESSYNSPLHF.

The chain recombines TRBV5-1 with TRBJ2-2; TRBD1 aligns across 9 bases. Germline assignment: CDR1 SGHRS and CDR2 YFSETQ. The trim removed 4 bases at V and 3 bases at J, leaving 7 bases unmatched. The CDR3 runs to 16 residues. CDR3 loop: CASSKRTGVDTGELFF. CDR3 nucleotide sequence: TGCGCCAGCAGCAAAAGGACAGGGGTGGACACCGGGGAGCTGTTTTTT.

The gene calls are TRBV18 and TRBJ1-5; 8 bases agree with TRBD1. V gave up 3 bases and J gave up 6 bases; unmatched junction bases: 1. This CDR3 comprises 13 residues. Germline CDR1 KGHSH, CDR2 LQKENI. This CDR3 is CASSPDRGQPQHF. The CDR3 DNA reads as TGTGCCAGCTCACCCGACAGGGGTCAGCCCCAGCATTTT. Complete variable domain (other parts from reference TRBV18 and TRBJ1-5): NAGVMQNPRHLVRRRGQEARLRCSPMKGHSHVYWYRQLPEEGLKFMVYLQKENIIDESGMPKERFSAEFPKEGPSILRIQQVVRGDSAAYFCASSPDRGQPQHFGDGTRLSIL.

The chain links TRBV11-3 to TRBJ2-3, with 7 bases fitting TRBD1. This CDR3 has 17 residues. The J segment lost 3 bases and the V segment lost 5 bases, leaving 14 bases of the junction unmatched. Germline V gene lookup returns CDR1 SGHNT and CDR2 YENEEA. In nucleotides, the CDR3 is TGTGCCAGCAGCCCCGGCTTTAGGGGGCCCCAAACAGATACGCAGTATTTT. This translates into CASSPGFRGPQTDTQYF.

The rearrangement uses TRBV5-8 and TRBJ1-1, with 10 bases aligning to TRBD1. The length of the CDR3 is 15 residues. Unmatched junction bases numbered 7, after V lost 2 bases and J lost 6 bases. Germline CDR1 and CDR2: SGHTS and YDEGEE. For the CDR3, the DNA is TGTGCCAGCAGCTTATTGTGGACAGGGGGTTCTGAAGCTTTCTTT. Protein product: CASSLLWTGGSEAFF.

The gene calls are TRBV3-1 (or the pseudogene TRBV3-2) and TRBJ1-3; the D is unclear. Germline V gene sequence: CDR1 LGHDT, CDR2 YNNKEL (reference sequence). V was cut by 5 bases and J by 7 bases, with 15 bases left in between. The CDR3 is 14 residues long. CDR3 sequence reads: CASSTVGPVNTIYF. The DNA for the CDR3 is TGTGCCAGCAGCACCGTCGGACCGGTTAACACCATATATTTT.

This clone has just a few counts. This rearrangement joins TRBV6-4 to TRBJ1-4; D is unresolved. The CDR3 runs to 13 residues. Germline lookup yields CDR1 MRHNA and CDR2 SNTAGT. Trimming removed 2 bases at V and 1 base at J, with 2 bases between. For the CDR3, the DNA is TGTGCCAGCAGTGACGGAACTAATGAAAAACTGTTTTTT. This gives the protein CASSDGTNEKLFF.

V and J are TRBV6-2 or TRBV6-3 and TRBJ1-1; D gene uncertain. V was shortened by 6 bases and J by 7 bases, with 9 bases between the two germline ends. The CDR3 runs 11 residues. The germline V gene has CDR1 MNHEY and CDR2 SVGEGT. This CDR3 reads CASSRTDEAFF. DNA of the CDR3: TGTGCCAGCAGCCGGACGGATGAAGCTTTCTTT.

The chain uses TRBV30 and TRBJ2-3; D not certain. The CDR3 covers 13 residues. V lost 5 bases to trimming and J lost 2 bases, with 11 bases between them. Per the germline V gene, CDR1 is GTSNPN and CDR2 is SVGIG (reference sequence). The CDR3 sequence is CAWDLPTTDTQYF. The CDR3 nucleotides are TGTGCCTGGGACCTACCGACCACAGATACGCAGTATTTT.

V is TRBV6-2 or TRBV6-3 and J is TRBJ1-1; the D gene is possibly TRBD1 (6 bases). V lost 2 bases, J lost 1 base, and 14 bases lay in between. CDR3 size: 16 residues. Germline assignment: CDR1 MNHEY and CDR2 SVGEGT. The DNA for the CDR3 is TGTGCCAGCAGTTACCTTACAGGGTCCGGGAACACTGAAGCTTTCTTT. It encodes CASSYLTGSGNTEAFF.

The chain employs TRBV6-2 or TRBV6-3 and TRBJ2-2, with TRBD2 identical over 11 bases. This CDR3 is 18 amino acids long. Germline CDR1 reads MNHEY; CDR2 reads SVGEGT. V lost 0 bases, J lost 2 bases, and 5 bases stayed unmatched. The CDR3 is CASSYSFSGRANTGELFF. DNA of the CDR3: TGTGCCAGCAGTTACTCGTTTAGCGGGAGGGCCAACACCGGGGAGCTGTTTTTT.